Listed below are T cell receptor beta chains from one sample, sequenced in a study of cytomegalovirus exposure and HLA in healthy donors. The assay was immunoSEQ multiplex PCR, and TCRdb's table has in-frame clones only and misses some. The data show 200,000 to 250,000 clones, and the top ten clones hold approximately 0.98%. Sequencing used PBMCs. These TCRs come from a woman aged 25-40 years in good health and CMV-seropositive. Both conserved end residues are part of each CDR3.

cdr3_aa,j_call,v_call,cdr3_length
CASSFRTGARSYYGYTF,TRBJ1-2,TRBV5-1,17
CASSLERGGRSNQPQHF,TRBJ1-5,TRBV5-6,17
CARSLLTGPRF,TRBJ2-7,TRBV5-3,11
CASRNGGTGRTGELFF,TRBJ2-2,TRBV19,16
CASSGGTGSNQPQHF,TRBJ1-5,TRBV6-6,15
CASSRNLAGGTYEQYF,TRBJ2-7,TRBV7-9,16
CASSPRDTNTGELFF,TRBJ2-2,TRBV18,15
CASRTDRGLGYHTEAFF,TRBJ1-1,TRBV19,17
CAGSPETDYGYTF,TRBJ1-2,TRBV6-5,13
CASRNSGNGNEQFF,TRBJ2-1,TRBV2,14
CASSSYQGVAGELFF,TRBJ2-2,TRBV27,15
CASSSGPGLEYNEQFF,TRBJ2-1,TRBV7-2,16
CASSPSASAGAQDTQYF,TRBJ2-3,TRBV7-9,17
CASSLYRGGETQYF,TRBJ2-5,TRBV28,14
CASSLGLSGANVLTF,TRBJ2-6,TRBV5-1,15
CASSFGIEYQETQYF,TRBJ2-5,TRBV5-4,15
CASSLAGRGSNEQFF,TRBJ2-1,TRBV7-2,15
CASIGPPGDSGANVLTF,TRBJ2-6,TRBV2,17
CASSLWSPDSNQPQHF,TRBJ1-5,TRBV27,16
CASSLKAGPVTEAFF,TRBJ1-1,TRBV27,15
CASSSQGGNQPQHF,TRBJ1-5,TRBV7-2,14
CASSADAGGVNTEAFF,TRBJ1-1,TRBV9,16
CASSSRGGGYTF,TRBJ1-2,TRBV27,12
CASSWPRGQGKQETQYF,TRBJ2-5,TRBV7-6,17
CASRMTGLGGEKLFF,TRBJ1-4,TRBV6-5,15
CASSMGAIYNEQFF,TRBJ2-1,TRBV19,14
CASSLRGQFNYGYTF,TRBJ1-2,TRBV28,15
CASSLGGQGGEQYF,NA,TRBV7-9,14
CASSQSWRGDSRETQYF,TRBJ2-5,TRBV4-1,17
CASSQSTGLSDTIYF,TRBJ1-3,TRBV18,15
CASKGQGTVQYF,TRBJ2-7,TRBV10-1,12
CAKRGTGGNTIYF,TRBJ1-3,TRBV2,13
CASSLVELGELFF,TRBJ2-2,TRBV27,13
CASSPGTGASNYGYTF,TRBJ1-2,TRBV7-2,16
CASSRNPAGGASSYEQYF,TRBJ2-7,TRBV4-3,18
CASQAGGPDTQYF,TRBJ2-3,TRBV2,13
CASSQYVGQENTEAFF,TRBJ1-1,TRBV14,16
CAWSQGRVYSGANVLTF,TRBJ2-6,TRBV30,17
CASSLVRQGGNYGYTF,TRBJ1-2,TRBV5-5,16
CASSYSRGYGYTF,TRBJ1-2,TRBV6-5,13
CASSELARPEQYF,NA,TRBV25-1,13
CASSLLPGQGFGYTF,TRBJ1-2,TRBV5-4,15
CASSLRGDFYEQYF,TRBJ2-7,TRBV28,14
CATSTDRGLVSTEQYF,TRBJ2-7,TRBV15,16
CASSEGGDREAFF,TRBJ1-1,TRBV10-1,13
CASSDPTDSIYGYTF,TRBJ1-2,TRBV10-2,15
CASSGGGGDTEAFF,TRBJ1-1,TRBV5-1,14
CASSPFQGARETQYF,TRBJ2-5,TRBV27,15